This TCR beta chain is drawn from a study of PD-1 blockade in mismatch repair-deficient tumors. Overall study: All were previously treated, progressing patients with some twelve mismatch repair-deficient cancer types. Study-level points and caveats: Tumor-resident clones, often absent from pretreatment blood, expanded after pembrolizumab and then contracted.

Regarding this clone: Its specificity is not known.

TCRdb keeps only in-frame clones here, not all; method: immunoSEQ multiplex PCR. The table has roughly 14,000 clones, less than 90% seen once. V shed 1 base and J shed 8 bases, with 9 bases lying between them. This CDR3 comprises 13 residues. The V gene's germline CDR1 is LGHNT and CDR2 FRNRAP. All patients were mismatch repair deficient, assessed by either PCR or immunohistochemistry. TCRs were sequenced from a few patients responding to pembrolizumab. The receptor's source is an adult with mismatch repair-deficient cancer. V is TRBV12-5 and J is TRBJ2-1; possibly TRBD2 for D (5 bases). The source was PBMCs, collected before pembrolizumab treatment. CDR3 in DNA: TGTGCTAGTGGTTTGGGCGGGTCGGATGAGCAGTTCTTC. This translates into CASGLGGSDEQFF.